This TCR beta chain was found in a study of cytomegalovirus exposure and HLA in healthy donors. The PCR ran on 60 Vbeta and 13 Jbeta primers. The data were produced by immunoSEQ multiplex PCR, yet TCRdb's version contains in-frame clones alone and is incomplete. This sample's table reports 50,000 to 70,000 clones. The specimen was PBMCs. This TCR derives from a man aged 45-60 years in good health and CMV-seropositive.

This CDR3 is CASSLRQDNEKLFF. The CDR3 DNA reads TGTGCCAGCAGCTTAAGGCAGGATAATGAAAAACTGTTTTTT. The V gene is TRBV7-9, the J gene TRBJ1-4; no firm D call. Trimming pared 2 bases from V and 4 bases from J, leaving 8 bases between. The germline CDR1 and CDR2 sequences are SEHNR and FQNEAQ (reference sequence). CDR3 size: 14 residues.